This T cell receptor beta chain was recorded in a study of CD4 T cells in relation to SARS-CoV-2 and coronaviruses. Study results and limitations: Crossreactive clones expanded significantly less to SARS-CoV-2 than monoreactive clones. Approximately 65% of donors had memory CD4+ clonotypes crossrecognizing SARS-CoV-2 and common cold coronavirus spike.

The method was immunoSEQ multiplex PCR; TCRdb's version includes in-frame clones alone and lacks a portion of them. The profile shows 24,000 or so clones, more than 65% of them singletons. Germline CDR1 and CDR2: MNHEY and SVGEGT. With 0 bases removed from V and 5 bases from J, the gap between germline ends came to 5 bases. The CDR3 consists of 12 residues. CD4+ T cells from unexposed donors were obtained before the COVID-19 pandemic (2011-2018). After nine to ten days of culture, CD4+ T cells were isolated. This clone was observed a few times. Its antigen is undetermined. Sequencing used CD4+ T cells from PBMCs, cultured in vitro. The sequence was collected from a human donor in good health. The chain is built from TRBV6-2 or TRBV6-3 and TRBJ2-7; D gene ambiguous. As DNA, the CDR3 is TGTGCCAGCAGTTACTCCCCCAACGAGCAGTACTTC. It is translated as CASSYSPNEQYF.